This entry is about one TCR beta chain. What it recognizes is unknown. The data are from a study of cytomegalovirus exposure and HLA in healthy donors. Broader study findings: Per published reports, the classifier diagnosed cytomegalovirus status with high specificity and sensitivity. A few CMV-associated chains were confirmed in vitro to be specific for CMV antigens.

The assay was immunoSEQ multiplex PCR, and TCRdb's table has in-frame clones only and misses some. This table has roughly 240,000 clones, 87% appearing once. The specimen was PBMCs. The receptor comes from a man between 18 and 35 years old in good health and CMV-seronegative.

The CDR3 sequence: CASSYTGSIYEQYF. In DNA, the CDR3 is TGTGCCAGCAGTTACACCGGGTCCATCTACGAGCAGTACTTC. The chain carries TRBV11-3 and TRBJ2-7; D is unresolved. The V gene lost 6 bases and the J gene lost 3 bases, with 15 bases spanning the gap. From germline, CDR1 is SGHNT and CDR2 YENEEA. The CDR3 contains 14 residues.